The next 32 T cell receptor beta chains were all read from a single sample in a study of T cell responses to AZD1222 COVID-19 vaccine. Data came from immunoSEQ multiplex PCR; TCRdb stores just in-frame clones and leaves some out. In the table there are under 95,000 clones, roughly 88% of which are singletons. The source material was peripheral blood, sampled 28 days after the second AZD1222 dose. Source of these receptors: an adult who received the AZD1222 COVID-19 vaccine.

This sequence joins TRBV28 and TRBJ2-3; a weak D match, TRBD1 (6 bases). Trimming took off 6 bases at V and 2 bases at J, with 9 bases between the two ends. The CDR3 extends over 13 amino acids. Germline V gene lookup returns CDR1 MDHEN and CDR2 SYDVKM. The CDR3 reads CASRDSHTDTQYF. CDR3 DNA sequence: TGTGCCAGCAGGGACAGCCACACAGATACGCAGTATTTT.

The table lists this clone with a few counts. The chain uses TRBV2 and TRBJ1-5; D ambiguous. The CDR3 consists of 13 residues. Deletions cut 6 bases from V and 5 bases from J, with 11 bases between. Germline V gene data show CDR1 as SNHLY and CDR2 as FYNNEI. As DNA, the CDR3 is TGTGCCAGCAGCGCCTACGGTGATCAGCCCCAGCATTTT. Translated, it gives CASSAYGDQPQHF.

This sequence joins TRBV11-2 and TRBJ1-3, with D possibly being TRBD1 (5 bases). The germline V gene has CDR1 SGHAT and CDR2 FQNNGV. V was cut by 1 base and J by 0 bases, with 16 bases left in between. The CDR3 is 18 amino acids. Here the CDR3 reads CASSLGAQGWSSGNTIYF. The DNA for the CDR3 is TGTGCCAGCAGCTTAGGAGCCCAGGGATGGAGCTCTGGAAACACCATATATTTT.

The chain links TRBV6-1 to TRBJ1-1, with D possibly matching TRBD1 (5 bases). Looked up from germline, CDR1 is MNHNS and CDR2 is SASEGT. The V and J ends lost 3 bases and 11 bases respectively, with 10 bases between them. The CDR3 spans 11 residues. The CDR3 bases are TGTGCCAGCAGTGACCAGGGAGGCGCTTTCTTT. It is translated as CASSDQGGAFF.

The V gene is TRBV9, the J gene TRBJ2-7; weak D call: TRBD1 (5 bases). V dropped 4 bases and J dropped 5 bases, with 13 bases sitting between them. There are 13 residues in the CDR3. Germline V gives CDR1 SGDLS, CDR2 YYNGEE. The CDR3 region is CASSTGLGHEQYF. CDR3 DNA: TGTGCCAGCAGCACTGGCTTGGGGCACGAGCAGTACTTC.

The chain combines TRBV7-2 with TRBJ1-4; possible D gene TRBD1, 6 bases. V was pared by 3 bases and J by 8 bases, with 10 bases between. Germline-derived CDR1 and CDR2 are SGHTA and FQGNSA. The length of the CDR3 is 13 residues. CDR3 region: CASSLGGGEKLFF. In nucleotides, the CDR3 is TGTGCCAGCAGCTTGGGGGGGGGCGAAAAACTGTTTTTT.

The CDR3 is CASSLVPLDGQPQHF. CDR3 in DNA: TGCGCCAGCAGCTTGGTTCCGTTGGACGGTCAGCCCCAGCATTTT. The chain uses TRBV5-1 and TRBJ1-5, with no clear D. V was trimmed by 0 bases and J by 6 bases, leaving 13 bases between them. Germline V CDR1 and CDR2: SGHRS, YFSETQ. The CDR3 loop spans 15 amino acids. The full variable domain, with the rest looked up from reference TRBV5-1 and TRBJ1-5, is KAGVTQTPRYLIKTRGQQVTLSCSPISGHRSVSWYQQTPGQGLQFLFEYFSETQRNKGNFPGRFSGRQFSNSRSEMNVSTLELGDSALYLCASSLVPLDGQPQHFGDGTRLSIL.

V usage is TRBV3-1 (or the pseudogene TRBV3-2) and J usage is TRBJ2-7; D not resolved. CDR1 and CDR2 (germline): LGHDT, YNNKEL (reference sequence). The V gene lost 0 bases and the J gene lost 1 base, with 7 bases spanning the gap. The CDR3 loop spans 14 amino acids. As DNA, the CDR3 is TGTGCCAGCAGCCAAGAACCCAGGTCCTACGAGCAGTACTTC. As protein: CASSQEPRSYEQYF.

Written as DNA, the CDR3 is TGCGCCAGCGGTGACTCCAGGAGGAATTCACCCCTCCACTTT. It encodes CASGDSRRNSPLHF. This sequence joins TRBV5-1 and TRBJ1-6; D gene uncertain. CDR1 and CDR2 (germline): SGHRS, YFSETQ. CDR3 length: 14 amino acids. Trimming stripped 7 bases from V and 7 bases from J, with 15 bases between. Looking up the rest from reference TRBV5-1 and TRBJ1-6 gives the full variable domain: KAGVTQTPRYLIKTRGQQVTLSCSPISGHRSVSWYQQTPGQGLQFLFEYFSETQRNKGNFPGRFSGRQFSNSRSEMNVSTLELGDSALYLCASGDSRRNSPLHFGNGTRLTVT.

The chain employs TRBV7-2 and TRBJ2-7, with D unresolved. Germline lookup yields CDR1 SGHTA and CDR2 FQGNSA. CDR3 length equals 14 residues. V was pared by 0 bases and J by 2 bases, with 8 bases between. The CDR3 DNA is TGTGCCAGCAGCTTAGCACGTGAAGCCTACGAGCAGTACTTC. It yields the protein CASSLAREAYEQYF.

The chain joins TRBV10-3 to TRBJ1-1; 7 nucleotides agree with TRBD1. CDR1 and CDR2 (germline): ENHRY, SYGVKD. The CDR3 sequence is 16 residues long. V dropped 2 bases and J dropped 4; count of bases not matched to a gene: 10. The CDR3 DNA follows: TGTGCCATCAGTGAGCAAGCAGGGGGTTCGGGCACTGAAGCTTTCTTT. The encoded protein is CAISEQAGGSGTEAFF.

This clone was seen just once. The gene calls are TRBV13 and TRBJ1-2, with TRBD1 identical over 10 bases. Germline CDR1 is PRHDT and CDR2 is FYEKMQ (reference sequence). CDR3 length: 15 amino acids. Trimming removed 5 bases from V and 2 bases from J; junction bases left unmatched: 5. In nucleotides, the CDR3 is TGTGCCAGCAGCCCCGGACAGGGGGGGAACTATGGCTACACCTTC. Translating it yields CASSPGQGGNYGYTF.

The genes are TRBV9 and TRBJ2-1; 11 nucleotides agree with TRBD2. CDR1 SGDLS and CDR2 YYNGEE come from the germline V gene. The CDR3 consists of 17 residues. With V trimmed by 0 bases and J by 4 bases, 6 bases remained unmatched. The CDR3 DNA reads TGTGCCAGCAGCGTAGATAGCGGGGGGGCTTCTTACAATGAGCAGTTCTTC. Its translation: CASSVDSGGASYNEQFF.

The V call is TRBV19, the J call TRBJ1-2; D unclear. CDR1 and CDR2 (germline): LNHDA, SQIVND (reference sequence). Trimming removed 7 bases from V and 4 bases from J, with 16 bases in between. CDR3 size: 14 residues. Here the CDR3 reads CASTPERVGYGYTF. Here the CDR3 DNA reads TGTGCCAGTACCCCTGAGAGGGTCGGCTATGGCTACACCTTC.

The rearrangement links TRBV7-9 to TRBJ1-3; D uncertain. The V end was cut by 1 base, the J end by 5 bases, with 12 bases between. Per germline, CDR1 SEHNR and CDR2 FQNEAQ (reference sequence). The CDR3 is made up of 15 amino acids. CDR3 sequence reads: CASSLVLPPRNTIYF. The CDR3 coding sequence is TGTGCCAGCAGCTTAGTCCTCCCTCCCAGAAACACCATATATTTT.

The V gene is TRBV5-1, the J gene TRBJ2-2, with 9 bases matching TRBD1. The CDR3 is 15 amino acids. Germline V CDR1 and CDR2: SGHRS, YFSETQ. V was pared by 4 bases and J by 5 bases, with 6 bases of the junction left unmatched. The CDR3 coding sequence is TGCGCCAGCAGCCCAACCGGGACAGGGACCGGGGAGCTGTTTTTT. Protein: CASSPTGTGTGELFF.

V and J are TRBV28 and TRBJ1-1; D gene uncertain. V gave up 6 bases and J gave up 4 bases, with 6 bases separating them. The CDR3 extends over 11 amino acids. Germline CDR1 is MDHEN and CDR2 is SYDVKM. The CDR3, as DNA: TGTGCCAGCAGCCCGGGCACTGAAGCTTTCTTT. Protein product: CASSPGTEAFF.

J is TRBJ1-1 and V is TRBV5-1, with D perhaps TRBD1 (5 bases). The V end lost 3 bases, the J end lost 5 bases, and 17 bases lay between the germline ends. The CDR3 is 15 residues long. The germline V gene encodes CDR1 SGHRS and CDR2 YFSETQ. The CDR3 loop is CASSSQGGVGTEAFF. CDR3 DNA sequence: TGCGCCAGCAGCTCTCAGGGAGGTGTAGGAACTGAAGCTTTCTTT. Drawing the rest from reference TRBV5-1 and TRBJ1-1, the complete variable domain is KAGVTQTPRYLIKTRGQQVTLSCSPISGHRSVSWYQQTPGQGLQFLFEYFSETQRNKGNFPGRFSGRQFSNSRSEMNVSTLELGDSALYLCASSSQGGVGTEAFFGQGTRLTVV.

This clone is a singleton in its sample. This rearrangement joins TRBV28 to TRBJ1-3, with D maybe TRBD1 (6 bases). Trimming pared 6 bases from V and 0 bases from J, leaving 12 bases between. Germline V gene lookup returns CDR1 MDHEN and CDR2 SYDVKM. This CDR3 is built from 15 residues. Here the CDR3 reads CASRRTTGSGNTIYF. The CDR3 nucleotides read TGTGCCAGCAGACGTACGACAGGCTCTGGAAACACCATATATTTT. Full variable domain (rest looked up from reference TRBV28 and TRBJ1-3): DVKVTQSSRYLVKRTGEKVFLECVQDMDHENMFWYRQDPGLGLRLIYFSYDVKMKEKGDIPEGYSVSREKKERFSLILESASTNQTSMYLCASRRTTGSGNTIYFGEGSWLTVV.

The J gene is TRBJ1-3, the V gene TRBV4-2; possible D gene TRBD1, 5 bases. The germline CDR1 and CDR2 sequences are LGHNA and YNFKEQ. The V end lost 0 bases, the J end lost 2 bases, and 14 bases lay between the germline ends. The CDR3 has 17 amino acids. The CDR3 DNA reads TGTGCCAGCAGCCAAGAGGCGTTGAGGGGACCTGGAAACACCATATATTTT. This encodes CASSQEALRGPGNTIYF.

This clone was detected a few times. The chain employs TRBV7-8 and TRBJ1-4; 7 nucleotides agree with TRBD1. Trimming cost V 5 bases and J 8 bases; bases outside gene matches: 14. Per the germline V gene, CDR1 is SGHVS and CDR2 is FQNEAQ. There are 16 residues in the CDR3. The CDR3 region has the DNA TGTGCCAGCAGCCCTTCCCGGACAGGTCGGGGCGAAAAACTGTTTTTT. Its translation is CASSPSRTGRGEKLFF.

This clone appeared once. The chain employs TRBV19 and TRBJ2-1; 9 nucleotides align to TRBD1. Germline CDR1 is LNHDA and CDR2 is SQIVND (reference sequence). The CDR3 contains 15 residues. V lost 3 bases, J lost 10 bases, and 10 bases stayed unmatched. Here the CDR3 DNA reads TGTGCCAGTAGTATCCGGCCGGGGACAGGGAGCGAGCAGTTCTTC. Its translation is CASSIRPGTGSEQFF.

The chain couples TRBV4-3 to TRBJ2-7; TRBD2 matches 10 bases. V was clipped by 0 bases and J by 6 bases; unmatched bases: 5. Germline V gives CDR1 LGHNA, CDR2 YSLEER. The CDR3 contains 15 residues. The CDR3 nucleotides read TGCGCCAGCAGCCAAGATACCAGCGGGGGGGCCGAGCAGTACTTC. Amino acid sequence: CASSQDTSGGAEQYF.

V and J are TRBV12-3 or TRBV12-4 and TRBJ2-7; weak D call: TRBD2 (7 bases). CDR3 length equals 13 residues. V was pared by 5 bases and J by 7 bases, with 15 bases between. CDR3 nucleotide sequence: TGTGCCAGCAGTCTGGGGGGGCATGGGGAGCAGTACTTC. Its translation is CASSLGGHGEQYF.

The genes are TRBV6-5 and TRBJ1-1; 9 nucleotides agree with TRBD1. The length of the CDR3 is 13 residues. Germline CDR1 reads MNHEY; CDR2 reads SVGAGI. J was trimmed by 6 bases and V by 8 bases; bases with no gene match: 7. The CDR3 sequence: CASAGQGSSEAFF. Written as DNA, the CDR3 is TGTGCCAGCGCCGGACAGGGGTCATCTGAAGCTTTCTTT.

This clone was picked up a small number of times. The chain joins TRBV28 to TRBJ1-3, with unresolved D. CDR1 is MDHEN, CDR2 SYDVKM, per germline. This CDR3 contains 15 residues. Trimming took off 6 bases at V and 0 bases at J, with 12 bases between the two ends. As DNA, the CDR3 is TGTGCCAGCAGCCTGACGCAGGCCTCTGGAAACACCATATATTTT. It encodes CASSLTQASGNTIYF.

For the CDR3, the DNA is TGTGCCATAGCAGTGGGGCGCGAGACCCAGTACTTC. It yields the protein CAIAVGRETQYF. The V call is TRBV7-9, the J call TRBJ2-5, with a tentative D call TRBD1 (5 bases). CDR1 is SEHNR and CDR2 is FQNEAQ in the germline V gene (reference sequence). Trimming removed 10 bases at V and 5 bases at J, with 14 bases between. The length of the CDR3 is 12 residues.

The chain uses TRBV7-2 and TRBJ1-5; 8 bases are a match to TRBD1. CDR1 and CDR2 (germline): SGHTA, FQGNSA. V lost 5 bases and J lost 6; bases outside the gene matches: 9. The CDR3 has 15 residues. This CDR3 is CASSNDRGLTQPQHF. The CDR3 nucleotides are TGTGCCAGCAGCAACGACAGGGGCTTGACTCAGCCCCAGCATTTT.

This chain uses TRBV4-3 with TRBJ2-1, with TRBD1 identical over 9 bases. The junction had 7 bases not matched to a gene; V was cut back by 0 bases and J by 1 base. Germline CDR1 and CDR2: LGHNA and YSLEER. The CDR3 has 18 residues. The CDR3 here is CASSQDLWGQGSYNEQFF. The DNA for the CDR3 is TGCGCCAGCAGCCAAGATCTATGGGGACAGGGTTCCTACAATGAGCAGTTCTTC.

The V and J genes are TRBV6-5 and TRBJ1-3, with 9 bases that match TRBD1. Per germline, CDR1 MNHEY and CDR2 SVGAGI. Trimming removed 7 bases from V and 2 bases from J; junction bases left unmatched: 6. The CDR3 is made up of 15 amino acids. CDR3 region: CASTKTGGTGNTIYF. CDR3 in DNA: TGTGCCAGCACCAAAACAGGGGGCACTGGAAACACCATATATTTT.

The V call is TRBV4-3, the J call TRBJ1-5; a weak D match, TRBD1 (5 bases). V lost 3 bases and J lost 2, with 8 bases in between. The CDR3 runs 14 residues. Germline V gives CDR1 LGHNA, CDR2 YSLEER. This chain's CDR3 is CASSQDIGNQPQHF. Here the CDR3 DNA reads TGCGCCAGCAGCCAGGACATTGGCAATCAGCCCCAGCATTTT.

J is TRBJ1-2 and V is TRBV5-1; D is ambiguous. The CDR3 consists of 12 residues. With 4 bases removed from V and 4 bases from J, the gap between germline ends came to 8 bases. Germline V gene sequence: CDR1 SGHRS, CDR2 YFSETQ. In DNA, the CDR3 is TGCGCCAGCAGCGAGGGTGGCTATGGCTACACCTTC. Protein: CASSEGGYGYTF.